Shown below are 27 T cell receptor beta chains from a single sample sequenced in a study of blood T cell repertoires in COVID-19. Clones were read by immunoSEQ multiplex PCR, and TCRdb kept only the in-frame ones, dropping some. The table shows a few hundred thousand clones, with about four fifths occurring only once. The sample was PBMCs or T cells enriched from blood (not recorded which). The receptors shown here come from a middle-aged woman who had recovered from COVID-19.

The chain carries TRBV19 and TRBJ2-7; tentatively, D is TRBD1 (6 bases). V lost 1 base and J 3 bases, leaving 19 bases between the germline ends. The CDR3 consists of 17 residues. CDR1 is LNHDA, CDR2 SQIVND, per germline (reference sequence). The CDR3 loop reads CASSIATGQGNLYEQYF. In DNA form, the CDR3 reads TGTGCCAGTAGTATAGCAACCGGCCAGGGGAATCTCTACGAGCAGTACTTC. Complete variable domain (other parts from reference TRBV19 and TRBJ2-7): DGGITQSPKYLFRKEGQNVTLSCEQNLNHDAMYWYRQDPGQGLRLIYYSQIVNDFQKGDIAEGYSVSREKKESFPLTVTSAQKNPTAFYLCASSIATGQGNLYEQYFGPGTRLTVT.

In regard to this clone: Distinct nucleotide sequences in the sample also encode this CDR3. This chain uses TRBV28 with TRBJ2-7; the D gene is possibly TRBD1 (5 bases). Germline V gene lookup returns CDR1 MDHEN and CDR2 SYDVKM. The germline V and J ends were trimmed by 5 bases and 1 base, with 9 bases remaining between them. The CDR3 spans 13 residues. CDR3 region: CASSRDRSYEQYF. The CDR3 DNA follows: TGTGCCAGCAGTCGTGACAGATCCTACGAGCAGTACTTC. Drawing the rest from reference TRBV28 and TRBJ2-7, the complete variable domain is DVKVTQSSRYLVKRTGEKVFLECVQDMDHENMFWYRQDPGLGLRLIYFSYDVKMKEKGDIPEGYSVSREKKERFSLILESASTNQTSMYLCASSRDRSYEQYFGPGTRLTVT.

The V and J genes are TRBV5-1 and TRBJ2-3, with 8 bases that match TRBD1. This CDR3 spans 13 amino acids. Germline V lookup: CDR1 SGHRS, CDR2 YFSETQ. Trimming cost V 2 bases and J 4 bases; bases outside gene matches: 0. The CDR3 loop is CASSLQGADTQYF. CDR3 coding DNA: TGCGCCAGCAGCTTACAGGGGGCAGATACGCAGTATTTT.

The chain combines TRBV6-1 with TRBJ2-1; D gene ambiguous. This CDR3 has 17 amino acids. Germline V gene sequence: CDR1 MNHNS, CDR2 SASEGT. Trimming removed 2 bases at V and 0 bases at J, with 14 bases between. CDR3: CASSEHGQLSSYNEQFF. The CDR3, as DNA: TGTGCCAGCAGTGAACATGGGCAGCTAAGCTCCTACAATGAGCAGTTCTTC.

The V and J genes are TRBV28 and TRBJ2-3; 12 bases match TRBD2. CDR1 and CDR2 (germline): MDHEN, SYDVKM. J was trimmed by 0 bases and V by 8 bases; bases with no gene match: 9. The CDR3 totals 17 residues. The CDR3 sequence is CASSLAGGWLSTDTQYF. CDR3 coding DNA: TGTGCCAGCTCTCTAGCGGGAGGGTGGCTGAGCACAGATACGCAGTATTTT.

The rearrangement links TRBV9 to TRBJ1-2; the match to TRBD1 covers 9 bases. Germline V gene sequence: CDR1 SGDLS, CDR2 YYNGEE. The ends lost 0 bases at V and 4 bases at J; junction bases unmatched: 10. The CDR3 spans 17 residues. The chain's CDR3 is CASSVASDRGRSYGYTF. The CDR3 nucleotides are TGTGCCAGCAGCGTAGCCTCGGACAGGGGAAGGAGCTATGGCTACACCTTC.

In its sample, this clone was seen once. The V and J genes are TRBV9 and TRBJ2-7, with a tentative D call TRBD2 (5 bases). Trimming removed 2 bases at V and 0 bases at J, with 9 bases between. This CDR3 comprises 14 residues. CDR1 is SGDLS, CDR2 YYNGEE, per germline. As DNA, the CDR3 is TGTGCCAGCAGCGTGGGAGATAACTCCTACGAGCAGTACTTC. This encodes CASSVGDNSYEQYF.

This clone was seen once. The chain carries TRBV12-3 or TRBV12-4 and TRBJ1-3; D may be TRBD1 (5 bases). The length of the CDR3 is 13 residues. With 7 bases removed from V and 4 bases from J, the gap between germline ends came to 11 bases. CDR3 in amino acids: CASNYKGGNTIYF. CDR3 DNA sequence: TGTGCCAGCAATTATAAGGGGGGAAACACCATATATTTT.

V and J are TRBV3-1 (or the pseudogene TRBV3-2) and TRBJ1-3; 7 bases align to TRBD1. The CDR3 has 15 amino acids. Looked up from germline, CDR1 is LGHDT and CDR2 is YNNKEL (reference sequence). With V trimmed by 4 bases and J by 2 bases, 5 bases remained unmatched. CDR3 region: CASSRGQSPGNTIYF. CDR3 coding DNA: TGTGCCAGCAGCCGGGGACAGTCTCCTGGAAACACCATATATTTT.

This clone was picked up many times. V usage is TRBV9 and J usage is TRBJ2-2, with D perhaps matching TRBD2 (5 bases). The CDR3 sequence is 16 residues long. V lost 0 bases and J lost 2, with 11 bases in between. Germline CDR1 reads SGDLS; CDR2 reads YYNGEE. The CDR3 sequence: CASSVGSGFNTGELFF. The CDR3 bases are TGTGCCAGCAGCGTAGGCTCGGGGTTTAACACCGGGGAGCTGTTTTTT.

The chain recombines TRBV5-6 with TRBJ2-7; TRBD1 is a possible D gene (6 bases). Germline V gene data show CDR1 as SGHDT and CDR2 as YYEEEE. V lost 4 bases to trimming and J lost 1 base, with 18 bases between them. CDR3 length: 16 amino acids. The CDR3 protein is CASSGDRFLTSYEQYV. The CDR3 DNA follows: TGTGCCAGCAGCGGTGACAGGTTTCTTACTTCCTACGAGCAGTACGTC.

This clone turned up a few times. The chain uses TRBV3-1 (or the pseudogene TRBV3-2) and TRBJ1-1; D gene ambiguous. The length of the CDR3 is 13 residues. V was pared by 1 base and J by 6 bases, with 9 bases between. CDR1 and CDR2 (germline): LGHDT, YNNKEL (reference sequence). As DNA, the CDR3 is TGTGCCAGCAGCCAAGGAGCGGCAGCTGAAGCTTTCTTT. Translation gives CASSQGAAAEAFF.

The V call is TRBV7-9, the J call TRBJ2-1; 10 bases are a match to TRBD1. CDR3 length: 15 amino acids. Germline V gene lookup returns CDR1 SEHNR and CDR2 FQNEAQ (reference sequence). J was trimmed by 4 bases and V by 5 bases; bases with no gene match: 5. The CDR3 nucleotides are TGTGCCAGCAGCGTGGACAGGGGGGTTTACAATGAGCAGTTCTTC. This codes for CASSVDRGVYNEQFF.

V and J are TRBV5-1 and TRBJ1-1; no clear D. The germline V and J ends were trimmed by 2 bases and 1 base, with 9 bases remaining between them. CDR3 length: 14 residues. Germline CDR1 reads SGHRS; CDR2 reads YFSETQ. CDR3 residues: CASSLPTENTEAFF. The CDR3 nucleotides are TGCGCCAGCAGCTTACCTACCGAGAACACTGAAGCTTTCTTT.

The J gene is TRBJ2-1, the V gene TRBV18, with 8 nucleotides matching TRBD2. CDR3 size: 17 residues. Germline V lookup: CDR1 KGHSH, CDR2 LQKENI. J gave up 0 bases and V 3 bases, and 7 bases lay outside the gene matches. The chain's CDR3 is CASSPRLAPSSYNEQFF. In nucleotides, the CDR3 is TGTGCCAGCTCACCCAGACTAGCGCCGAGCTCCTACAATGAGCAGTTCTTC. Full variable domain (remainder filled in from reference TRBV18 and TRBJ2-1): NAGVMQNPRHLVRRRGQEARLRCSPMKGHSHVYWYRQLPEEGLKFMVYLQKENIIDESGMPKERFSAEFPKEGPSILRIQQVVRGDSAAYFCASSPRLAPSSYNEQFFGPGTRLTVL.

This clone was observed once. The rearrangement uses TRBV7-8 and TRBJ1-2; 9 nucleotides agree with TRBD1. This CDR3 contains 14 residues. Trimming at V came to 4 bases and at J to 5 bases, leaving 5 bases not matched to a gene. Germline V CDR1 and CDR2: SGHVS, FQNEAQ. The CDR3 reads CASSSDRGEYGYTF. The CDR3 DNA sequence: TGTGCCAGCAGCTCTGACAGGGGGGAGTATGGCTACACCTTC.

This chain connects TRBV19 to TRBJ2-7; 9 bases match TRBD1. The V segment lost 5 bases and the J segment 3 bases; nucleotides outside the gene matches: 11. The CDR3 runs 16 residues. Germline V lookup: CDR1 LNHDA, CDR2 SQIVND (reference sequence). The CDR3 DNA follows: TGTGCCAGTAGTCCGAACTCGGACAGGGGATTCTACGAGCAGTACTTC. Its protein is CASSPNSDRGFYEQYF.

The chain employs TRBV19 and TRBJ1-2; D unresolved. This CDR3 region has 13 residues. Trimming shortened V by 3 bases and J by 4 bases, and 9 bases separated the two germline ends. The germline CDR1 and CDR2 sequences are LNHDA and SQIVND (reference sequence). The CDR3, as DNA: TGTGCCAGTAGTATTTATAGTCTCTATGGCTACACCTTC. The encoded protein is CASSIYSLYGYTF. Full variable domain (outside the CDR3, taken from reference TRBV19 and TRBJ1-2): DGGITQSPKYLFRKEGQNVTLSCEQNLNHDAMYWYRQDPGQGLRLIYYSQIVNDFQKGDIAEGYSVSREKKESFPLTVTSAQKNPTAFYLCASSIYSLYGYTFGSGTRLTVV.

The V call is TRBV7-9, the J call TRBJ1-1; 7 positions agree with TRBD1. Trimming cost V 2 bases and J 0 bases; bases outside gene matches: 3. The germline V gene encodes CDR1 SEHNR and CDR2 FQNEAQ (reference sequence). This CDR3 is 15 amino acids long. CDR3 in amino acids: CASSLKGAVNTEAFF. The CDR3 DNA reads as TGTGCCAGCAGCTTAAAGGGGGCGGTGAACACTGAAGCTTTCTTT.

V gene TRBV19 combines with J gene TRBJ1-1, with D perhaps matching TRBD1 (6 bases). This CDR3 has 12 residues. Germline loops: CDR1 LNHDA, CDR2 SQIVND (reference sequence). Trimming took 6 bases from V and 7 from J, leaving 12 bases between them. This CDR3 reads CASSTGQYEAFF. The CDR3 DNA sequence: TGTGCCAGTAGCACCGGACAGTATGAAGCTTTCTTT.

The gene calls are TRBV3-1 (or the pseudogene TRBV3-2) and TRBJ2-5; TRBD1 matches at 9 bases. Germline-derived CDR1 and CDR2 are LGHDT and YNNKEL (reference sequence). This CDR3 spans 16 amino acids. Unmatched junction bases numbered 8, after V lost 1 base and J lost 5 bases. The DNA of the CDR3 is TGTGCCAGCAGCCAAGCCCGGACAGGGGCTAGGGAGACCCAGTACTTC. This codes for CASSQARTGARETQYF.

The chain recombines TRBV11-2 with TRBJ2-5, with TRBD1 matching 11 bases. Trimming cost V 5 bases and J 6 bases; bases outside gene matches: 8. The germline gives CDR1 SGHAT, CDR2 FQNNGV. This CDR3 spans 15 amino acids. CDR3 residues: CASSPRTGGGKTQYF. The DNA of the CDR3 is TGTGCCAGCAGCCCCAGGACAGGGGGCGGGAAGACCCAGTACTTC.

The gene calls are TRBV28 and TRBJ2-7; the D gene is possibly TRBD1 (6 bases). The ends were cut back, 8 bases at V and 1 base at J, with 12 bases in the middle. The V gene's germline CDR1 is MDHEN and CDR2 SYDVKM. The CDR3 spans 13 residues. CDR3 protein: CASEQGLSYEQYF. For the CDR3, the DNA is TGTGCCAGCGAACAGGGTCTATCCTACGAGCAGTACTTC. Full variable domain (missing parts from reference TRBV28 and TRBJ2-7): DVKVTQSSRYLVKRTGEKVFLECVQDMDHENMFWYRQDPGLGLRLIYFSYDVKMKEKGDIPEGYSVSREKKERFSLILESASTNQTSMYLCASEQGLSYEQYFGPGTRLTVT.

CDR3 in DNA: TGTGCCAGCAGAAAGCTAGCGGGAGCTTCCTACAATGAGCAGTTCTTC. This codes for CASRKLAGASYNEQFF. The chain combines TRBV7-9 with TRBJ2-1, with 10 bases that match TRBD2. Germline-derived CDR1 and CDR2 are SEHNR and FQNEAQ (reference sequence). With 6 bases clipped from V and 1 base from J, the junction kept 6 bases outside the gene matches. The CDR3 extends over 16 amino acids.

The chain employs TRBV24-1 and TRBJ2-1; D gene ambiguous. The germline V gene has CDR1 KGHDR and CDR2 SFDVKD. Trimming pared 2 bases from V and 0 bases from J, leaving 13 bases between. The CDR3 consists of 17 residues. For the CDR3, the DNA is TGTGCCACCAGTGATTATAGTGCAATAAGCTCCTACAATGAGCAGTTCTTC. Translation: CATSDYSAISSYNEQFF.

The CDR3 DNA reads as TGTGCCAGCAGCACGGACAGGGGATCCTACAATGAGCAGTTCTTC. Translation: CASSTDRGSYNEQFF. The chain joins TRBV7-2 to TRBJ2-1; 9 nucleotides match TRBD1. The V gene's germline CDR1 is SGHTA and CDR2 FQGNSA. The V gene end was trimmed by 5 bases and the J gene end by 1 base; junction bases not matched to a gene: 3. The CDR3 has 15 amino acids.

CDR3 DNA: TGTGCCAGCAGTTTCTCGGGGTATAATTCACCCCTCCACTTT. Translated: CASSFSGYNSPLHF. The rearrangement uses TRBV27 and TRBJ1-6; D call uncertain. Trimming removed 3 bases from V and 4 bases from J, with 7 bases in between. CDR3 length: 14 residues. The germline CDR1 and CDR2 sequences are MNHEY and SMNVEV (reference sequence).